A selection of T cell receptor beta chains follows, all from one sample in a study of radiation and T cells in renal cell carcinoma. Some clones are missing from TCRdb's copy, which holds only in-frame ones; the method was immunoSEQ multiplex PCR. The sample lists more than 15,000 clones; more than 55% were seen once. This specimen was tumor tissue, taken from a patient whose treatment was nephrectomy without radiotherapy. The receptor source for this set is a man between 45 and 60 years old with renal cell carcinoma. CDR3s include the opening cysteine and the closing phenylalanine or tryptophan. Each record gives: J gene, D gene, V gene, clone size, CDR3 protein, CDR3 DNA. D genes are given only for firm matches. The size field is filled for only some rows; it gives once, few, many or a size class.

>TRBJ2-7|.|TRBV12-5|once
CASGAGQRYEQYF
TGTGCTAGTGGAGCGGGACAGCGCTACGAGCAGTACTTC
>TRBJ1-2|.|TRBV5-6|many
CASSLTDYGYTF
TGTGCCAGCAGCTTGACGGACTATGGCTACACCTTC
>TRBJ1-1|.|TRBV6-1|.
CASSEAKGYKSKLEAFF
TGTGCCAGCAGTGAAGCGAAGGGATACAAGTCCAAACTCGAAGCTTTCTTT
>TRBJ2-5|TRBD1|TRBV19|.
CASSLQGVAETQYF
TGTGCCAGTAGTCTGCAGGGGGTAGCGGAGACCCAGTACTTC
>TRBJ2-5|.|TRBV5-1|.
CASSFTTDPGETQYF
TGCGCCAGCAGCTTTACCACGGACCCCGGGGAGACCCAGTACTTC
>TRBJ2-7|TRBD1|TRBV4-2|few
CASSSGTASSYEQYF
TGTGCCAGCAGCTCCGGGACAGCAAGCTCCTACGAGCAGTACTTC
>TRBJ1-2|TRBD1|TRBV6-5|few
CASSLRTGGARGYTF
TGTGCCAGCAGCCTCCGGACAGGGGGCGCAAGGGGCTACACCTTC
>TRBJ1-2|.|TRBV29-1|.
CSVEETDNYGYTF
TGCAGCGTTGAGGAGACAGATAACTATGGCTACACCTTC
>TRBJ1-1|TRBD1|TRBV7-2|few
CASSTDRGDEAFF
TGTGCCAGCAGCACGGACAGGGGAGATGAAGCTTTCTTT
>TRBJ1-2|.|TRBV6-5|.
CASSPGAGAPGYTF
TGTGCCAGCAGCCCGGGCGCAGGGGCTCCCGGCTACACCTTC
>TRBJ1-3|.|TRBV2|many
CASSVQAFGNTIYF
TGTGCCAGCAGTGTGCAGGCTTTTGGAAACACCATATATTTT
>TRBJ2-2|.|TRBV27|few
CASSYIDNTGELFF
TGTGCCAGCAGTTACATAGATAACACCGGGGAGCTGTTTTTT
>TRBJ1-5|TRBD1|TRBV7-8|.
CASSSTGTGRQPQHF
TGTGCCAGCAGCTCCACCGGGACAGGGCGTCAGCCCCAGCATTTT
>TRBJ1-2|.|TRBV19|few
CASKTDNYGYTF
TGTGCCAGTAAAACAGATAACTATGGCTACACCTTC
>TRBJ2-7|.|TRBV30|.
CAWSDVGNEQYF
TGTGCCTGGAGTGACGTGGGTAACGAGCAGTACTTC
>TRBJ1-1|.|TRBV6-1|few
CASSASGNTEAFF
TGTGCCAGCAGTGCCTCGGGGAACACTGAAGCTTTCTTT
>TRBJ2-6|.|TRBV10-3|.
CAISFTGTMGANVLTF
TGTGCCATCAGTTTCACCGGGACAATGGGGGCCAACGTCCTGACTTTC
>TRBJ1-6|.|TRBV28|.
CASSLPSDSPLHF
TGTGCCAGCAGCCTTCCTTCAGATTCACCCCTCCACTTT
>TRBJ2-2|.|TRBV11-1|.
CASSRRENTGELFF
TGTGCCAGCAGCCGGAGGGAGAACACCGGGGAGCTGTTTTTT
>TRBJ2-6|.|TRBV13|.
CASSLLYNGSNSGANVLTF
TGTGCCAGCAGCTTATTGTACAACGGTTCCAACTCTGGGGCCAACGTCCTGACTTTC
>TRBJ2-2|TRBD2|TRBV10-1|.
CASSDLAGGGTGELFF
TGCGCCAGCAGTGATCTAGCGGGAGGGGGTACCGGGGAGCTGTTTTTT
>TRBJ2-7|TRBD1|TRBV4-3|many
CASSQGRQGYEQYF
TGCGCCAGCAGCCAGGGCCGACAGGGCTACGAGCAGTACTTC
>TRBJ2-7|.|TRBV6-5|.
CASSYSTGYEQYF
TGTGCCAGCAGTTACTCGACGGGGTACGAGCAGTACTTC
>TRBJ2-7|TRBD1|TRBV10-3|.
CAISTRDRGNYEQYF
TGTGCCATCAGTACCCGGGACAGGGGAAACTACGAGCAGTACTTC
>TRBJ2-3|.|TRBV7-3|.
CASSLQGGAQYF
TGTGCCAGCAGCCTACAGGGTGGGGCGCAGTATTTT
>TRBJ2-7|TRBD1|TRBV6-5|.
CASSYGGTGYEQYF
TGTGCCAGCAGTTACGGCGGGACAGGTTACGAGCAGTACTTC
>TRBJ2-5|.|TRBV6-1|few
CASRTRRIKGETQYF
TGTGCCAGCAGGACACGCCGGATCAAGGGAGAGACCCAGTACTTC
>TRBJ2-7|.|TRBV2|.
CASSEKGHEQYF
TGTGCCAGCAGTGAAAAGGGGCACGAGCAGTACTTC
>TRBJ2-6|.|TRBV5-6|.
CASSSASGANVLTF
TGTGCCAGCAGCTCGGCCAGCGGGGCCAACGTCCTGACTTTC
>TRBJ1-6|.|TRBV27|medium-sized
CASSLTFSSPLHF
TGTGCCAGCAGTTTAACGTTTAGTTCACCCCTCCACTTT
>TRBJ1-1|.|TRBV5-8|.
CASSLVAFF
TGTGCCAGCAGCTTAGTAGCTTTCTTT
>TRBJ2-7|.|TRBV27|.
CASSNTYEQYF
TGTGCCAGCAGTAATACCTACGAGCAGTACTTC
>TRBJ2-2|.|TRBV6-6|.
CASTEAGELFF
TGTGCCAGCACTGAGGCCGGGGAGCTGTTTTTT
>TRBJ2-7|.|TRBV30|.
CAWSVGGYYEQYF
TGTGCCTGGAGTGTAGGGGGGTACTACGAGCAGTACTTC
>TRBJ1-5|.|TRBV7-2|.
CASSSGSRNQPQHF
TGTGCCAGCAGCTCCGGTTCCCGGAATCAGCCCCAGCATTTT
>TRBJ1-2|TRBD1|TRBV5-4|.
CASRPSDRGNYGYTF
TGTGCCAGCAGGCCCTCAGACAGGGGTAACTATGGCTACACCTTC
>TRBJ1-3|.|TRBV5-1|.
CASSLDSSGNTIYF
TGCGCCAGCAGCTTGGACAGCTCTGGAAACACCATATATTTT
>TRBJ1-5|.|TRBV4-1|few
CASSPGAGNQPQHF
TGCGCCAGCAGCCCGGGAGCCGGCAATCAGCCCCAGCATTTT
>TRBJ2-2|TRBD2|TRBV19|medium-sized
CASSTGPSGGTGELFF
TGTGCCAGTAGTACCGGTCCTAGCGGAGGAACCGGGGAGCTGTTTTTT
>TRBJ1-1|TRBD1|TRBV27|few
CASSPGQVNTEAFF
TGTGCCAGCAGCCCCGGACAGGTGAACACTGAAGCTTTCTTT
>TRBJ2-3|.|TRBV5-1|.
CASSLAGLVRDTQYF
TGCGCCAGCAGCTTGGCAGGGTTGGTTAGGGATACGCAGTATTTT
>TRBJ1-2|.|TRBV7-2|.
CASSSSGQSYGYTF
TGTGCCAGCAGCTCATCAGGACAGTCCTATGGCTACACCTTC